This paragraph reports one T cell receptor (beta chain). This sample is drawn from a study of T cells in localized non-small cell lung cancer. This CDR3 region has 14 residues. The germline CDR1 and CDR2 sequences are SGHNT and YENEEA. Trimming shortened V by 1 base and J by 5 bases, and 11 bases separated the two germline ends. Libraries were prepared by immunoSEQ multiplex PCR; TCRdb keeps only in-frame clonotypes and omits some of them. This table has about 26,000 clones, 75% to 90% appearing once. Material: peripheral blood, obtained before any cancer treatment. The V gene is TRBV11-3, the J gene TRBJ2-5; no reliable D call. The clonotype comes from a woman aged 40 to 75 with stage I lung adenocarcinoma. CDR3 residues: CASSLGASRETQYF. CDR3 nucleotides: TGTGCCAGCAGCTTAGGAGCCAGCCGGGAGACCCAGTACTTC.